This TCR beta chain was obtained from a study of shared clonotypes between healthy human individuals (TCRdb year 2020). Looking at the study overall: Two women and three men aged 18 to 49 years were included in the cohort. For each donor, CD4 naive and CD4 memory were each given three plates, CD8 naive was given two plates, and CD8 memory was given one plate. To estimate repertoire size and how much clonotypes are shared between individuals, the study performed deep sequencing of blood TCR repertoires from five healthy adults. To increase sequencing depth and limit assay-specific biases, different laboratories used diverse techniques to prepare libraries and sequence TCR repertoires. Per donor, leukapheresis produced somewhere between about 0.94 and 9 billion PBMCs.

The donors were healthy, HIV-negative adults who had no recently reported acute infections or vaccinations. All donors were Caucasian adults living in Nashville, Tennessee, USA. CD4+ T cells were enriched through magnetic negative selection, after which naive cells were positively selected on CD45RA and the remaining negative fraction served as the memory subset. Blood was collected by leukapheresis, and PBMCs were isolated by Ficoll-Histopaque density gradient centrifugation and then cryopreserved in liquid nitrogen vapor phase. Analytical flow cytometry was used to check the purity and quantity of every magnetically sorted T cell population. Each sorted fraction had its genomic DNA isolated and then quantified by UV absorbance on a Nanodrop 2000c. The CDR3 covers 18 residues, taking in both the cysteine and the phenylalanine. The entry retains the CDR3 DNA only, 54 bases that are in frame from base 1. The germline V gene gives CDR1 as LGHNA and CDR2 as YSLEER. Cut back by 2 bases and 3 bases, the V and J ends lie 21 bases apart.

Remarks on this clone: The antigen this receptor binds is unknown. Base qualities were left out, and no much larger clone turns up one base away.

General conclusions and limits of the study: Larger estimated clonotype richness was generally found for naive subsets than for memory subsets. Clonotypes shared by all four sorted-subset donors showed higher generation probabilities than non-shared clonotypes. Based on pairwise subsampling, the degree of clonotype sharing among donors was expected to be affected by sequencing depth. Approximately 4.8% of naive CD4, more than 3% of naive CD8, approximately 2% of memory CD4, and 0.4% of memory CD8 clonotypes were shared across four donors. Sampling was restricted to blood, and TCR repertoires in tissue are likely to differ from TCR repertoires in blood. Because the study included only a small number of donors, the genetic and exposure-history diversity represented was limited. Even with the large sequencing depth, rarefaction of the sorted-subset datasets indicated that sequencing was incomplete.

TCR CDR3 regions were amplified from genomic DNA by multiplex PCR using the deep immunoSEQ assay. Extracted genomic DNA from each cell subset was distributed evenly across all wells of several immunoSEQ 96-well plates, and each plate was treated as a replicate. For sorted subsets, about 220 ng of genomic DNA, equivalent to roughly 30,000 T cell genomes, went into each replicate PCR. Purified libraries were quantified with a Qubit 3.0 fluorometer, sized on a Bioanalyzer 2100, and re-quantified with the KAPA Library Quantification kit. Each immunoSEQ 96-well plate was sequenced on its own single-read 150-cycle Illumina NextSeq 550 flow cell. Turning to the authors' computational methods: Because only junctional sequences without quality scores were contained in the immunoSEQ output, filtering matching that applied to full-length reads could not be performed. Sequences were annotated with PyIR, a Python wrapper for IgBLAST v1.9, and V/J genes and CDR3 were assigned using IMGT germline references. Reads were filtered out if the reads had weak V/J assignments (E-value above 1e-6), no CDR3, stop codons, out-of-frame junctions, or ambiguous translated residues. V3J clonotypes were defined by identical inferred V gene, J gene, and CDR3 amino acid sequence. Percentage overlap between repertoires was computed as shared unique clonotypes divided by the size of the smaller repertoire. RTK rarefaction, the Chao1 estimator, and Recon v2.1 estimates of unobserved clonotypes were used to assess repertoire richness. OLGA was used to compute generation probabilities for all TCRbeta clonotypes that the gDNA method yielded from a few donors. Held by TCRdb, this immuneACCESS table contains in-frame sequences only and omits some clones. Under half of the omission traces to an unresolved V gene where checked; the cause of the rest is unknown. V and J calls and clone size are those listed in that table; D and trimming were worked out from the DNA. This sample comprises some 2,000,000 clones, roughly 95% of them detected only once. The ten largest clones add up to more than 0.1% of the sample.

The chain employs TRBV4-3 and TRBJ2-3, with TRBD2 as a weak D call on 5 bases. Sequencing input: naive CD4+ T cells sorted from blood. The cell subset or site label, read with the paper, signifies: CD45RA+ positively selected. The sequence came from a man between 18 and 35 years old in good health. The sequence in DNA is TGCGCCAGCAGCCAATCTCTCCTAGGCGGGCGAGGGACAGATACGCAGTATTTT. Its amino acids are CASSQSLLGGRGTDTQYF.